This T cell receptor (beta chain) was observed in a study of human T cells and chemical hapten exposure. Study-wide background: Sensitization applied 2% DPC to roughly 2 cm by roughly 2 cm of upper inner arm skin. The patch tests put 0.01% DPC on the skin of the upper back and were read 6 days later.

The V and J ends lost 0 bases and 4 bases respectively, with 10 bases between them. CDR3 length: 15 residues. CDR1 and CDR2 (germline): MNHEY, SVGAGI. Study-level results: Patch test score was positively correlated with the counts of PT1 expanded TCRs.

Each CDR3 protein is one row after TCRdb ran MiXCR on the RACE reads. The repertoire holds tens of thousands of distinct CDR3 sequences, approximately 9.5% seen once, with 20% to 30% in the top ten. This clonotype was counted at least ten times. Its target is not known. Time point in this sample: patch test 3, about 24 weeks after DPC sensitization. This sample's treatment: therapeutic diphenylcyclopropenone sensitization with weekly scalp DPC. Extraction of total RNA was performed on unfractionated whole blood. In every case, blood was obtained before the patch test was applied. This clonotype originated in a man over 45 with alopecia areata. Some clones in this sample may be carry-over from other donors' samples. The material was whole blood, obtained in connection with sensitization to the hapten diphenylcyclopropenone (DPC). This rearrangement joins TRBV6-5 to TRBJ2-1; D ambiguous. In DNA, the CDR3 is TGTGCCAGCAGTTACTCTGGCGGAGCATACAATGAGCAGTTCTTC. This translates into CASSYSGGAYNEQFF.